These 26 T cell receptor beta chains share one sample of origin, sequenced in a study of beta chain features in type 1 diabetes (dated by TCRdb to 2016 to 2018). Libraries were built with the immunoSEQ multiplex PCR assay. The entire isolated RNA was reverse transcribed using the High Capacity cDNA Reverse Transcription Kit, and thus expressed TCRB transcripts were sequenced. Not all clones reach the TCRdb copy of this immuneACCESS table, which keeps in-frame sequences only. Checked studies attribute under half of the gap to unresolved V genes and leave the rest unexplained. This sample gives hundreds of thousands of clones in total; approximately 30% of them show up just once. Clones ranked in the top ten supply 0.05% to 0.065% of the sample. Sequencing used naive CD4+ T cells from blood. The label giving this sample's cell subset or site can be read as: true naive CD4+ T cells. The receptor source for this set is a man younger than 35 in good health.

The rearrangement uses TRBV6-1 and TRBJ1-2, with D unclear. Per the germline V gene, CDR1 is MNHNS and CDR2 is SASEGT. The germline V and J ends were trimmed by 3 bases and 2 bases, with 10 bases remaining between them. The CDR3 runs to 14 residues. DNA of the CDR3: TGTGCCAGCAGTGATCTTCCTGAGAACTATGGCTACACCTTC. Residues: CASSDLPENYGYTF.

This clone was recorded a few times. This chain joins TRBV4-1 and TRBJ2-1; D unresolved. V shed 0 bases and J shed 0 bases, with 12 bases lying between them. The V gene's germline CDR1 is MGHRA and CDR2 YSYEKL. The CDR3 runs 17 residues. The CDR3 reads CASSQDPVVPSYNEQFF. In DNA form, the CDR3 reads TGCGCCAGCAGCCAAGATCCGGTGGTTCCCTCCTACAATGAGCAGTTCTTC.

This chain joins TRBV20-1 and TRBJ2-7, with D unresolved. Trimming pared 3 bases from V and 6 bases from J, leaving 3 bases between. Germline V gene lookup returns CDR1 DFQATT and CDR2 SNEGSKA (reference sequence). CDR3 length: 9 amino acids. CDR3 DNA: TGCAGTGCTAGGGCCGAGCAGTACTTC. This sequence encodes CSARAEQYF.

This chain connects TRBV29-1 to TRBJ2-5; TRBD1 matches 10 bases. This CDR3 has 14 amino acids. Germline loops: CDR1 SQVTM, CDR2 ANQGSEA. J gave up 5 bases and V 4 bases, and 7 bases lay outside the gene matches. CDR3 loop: CSVALTGGSETQYF. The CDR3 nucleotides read TGCAGCGTTGCCCTGACAGGGGGCTCGGAGACCCAGTACTTC.

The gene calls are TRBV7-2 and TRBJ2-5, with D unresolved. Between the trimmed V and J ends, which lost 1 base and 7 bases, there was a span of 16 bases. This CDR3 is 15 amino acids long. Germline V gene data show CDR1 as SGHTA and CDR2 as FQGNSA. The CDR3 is CASSLESGIGRTQYF. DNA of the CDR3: TGTGCCAGCAGCTTAGAGAGTGGTATAGGAAGGACCCAGTACTTC.

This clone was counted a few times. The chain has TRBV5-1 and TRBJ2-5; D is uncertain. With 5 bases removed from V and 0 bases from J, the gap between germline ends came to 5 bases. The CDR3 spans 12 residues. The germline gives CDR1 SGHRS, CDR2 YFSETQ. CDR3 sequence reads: CASRFNQETQYF. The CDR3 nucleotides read TGCGCCAGCAGGTTCAACCAAGAGACCCAGTACTTC.

The CDR3 sequence: CASSVTSGSGSSYNEQFF. In DNA, the CDR3 is TGTGCCAGCAGTGTGACTAGCGGGAGCGGGAGCTCCTACAATGAGCAGTTCTTC. The rearrangement links TRBV6-1 to TRBJ2-1, with TRBD2 matching 12 bases. Trimming removed 4 bases from V and 0 bases from J; junction bases left unmatched: 7. This CDR3 contains 18 residues. Germline CDR1 is MNHNS and CDR2 is SASEGT.

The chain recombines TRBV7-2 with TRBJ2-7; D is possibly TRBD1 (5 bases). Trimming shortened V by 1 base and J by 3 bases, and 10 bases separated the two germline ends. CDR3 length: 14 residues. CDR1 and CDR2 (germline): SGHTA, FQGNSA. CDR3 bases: TGTGCCAGCAGCTTAGAGGGGCAGCACTACGAGCAGTACTTC. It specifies CASSLEGQHYEQYF.

CDR3 region: CASSSGVLGETQYF. The CDR3 DNA reads as TGTGCCAGCAGTTCGGGGGTTTTAGGAGAGACCCAGTACTTC. The V gene is TRBV28, the J gene TRBJ2-5; TRBD2 is a possible D gene (6 bases). Germline V gene lookup returns CDR1 MDHEN and CDR2 SYDVKM. This CDR3 spans 14 amino acids. The V and J ends lost 4 bases and 4 bases respectively, with 13 bases between them.

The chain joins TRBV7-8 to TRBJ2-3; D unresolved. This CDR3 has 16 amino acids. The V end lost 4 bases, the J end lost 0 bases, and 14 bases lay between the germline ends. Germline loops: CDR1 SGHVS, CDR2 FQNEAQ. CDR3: CASSSERGQSTDTQYF. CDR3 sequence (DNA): TGTGCCAGCAGCTCCGAGCGCGGCCAGAGCACAGATACGCAGTATTTT.

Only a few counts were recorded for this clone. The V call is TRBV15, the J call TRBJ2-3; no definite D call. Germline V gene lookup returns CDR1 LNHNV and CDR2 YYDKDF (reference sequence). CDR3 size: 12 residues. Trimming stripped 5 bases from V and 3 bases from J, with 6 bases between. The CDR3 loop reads CATSRTTDTQYF. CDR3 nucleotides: TGTGCCACCAGCCGGACGACAGATACGCAGTATTTT. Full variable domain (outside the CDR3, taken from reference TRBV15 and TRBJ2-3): DAMVIQNPRYQVTQFGKPVTLSCSQTLNHNVMYWYQQKSSQAPKLLFHYYDKDFNNEADTPDNFQSRRPNTSFCFLDIRSPGLGDTAMYLCATSRTTDTQYFGPGTRLTVL.

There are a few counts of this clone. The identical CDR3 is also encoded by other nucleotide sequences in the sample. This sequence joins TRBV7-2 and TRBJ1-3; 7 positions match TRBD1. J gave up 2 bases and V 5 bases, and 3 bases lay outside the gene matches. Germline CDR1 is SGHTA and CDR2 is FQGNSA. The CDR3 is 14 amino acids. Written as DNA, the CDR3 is TGTGCCAGCAGCCTCGACAGGGCTGGAAACACCATATATTTT. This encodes CASSLDRAGNTIYF.

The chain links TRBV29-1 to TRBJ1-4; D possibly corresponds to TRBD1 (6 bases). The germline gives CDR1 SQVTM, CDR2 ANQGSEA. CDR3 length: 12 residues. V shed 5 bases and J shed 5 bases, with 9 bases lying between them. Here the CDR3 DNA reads TGCAGCGTTTCCACAGGGAATGAAAAACTGTTTTTT. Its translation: CSVSTGNEKLFF.

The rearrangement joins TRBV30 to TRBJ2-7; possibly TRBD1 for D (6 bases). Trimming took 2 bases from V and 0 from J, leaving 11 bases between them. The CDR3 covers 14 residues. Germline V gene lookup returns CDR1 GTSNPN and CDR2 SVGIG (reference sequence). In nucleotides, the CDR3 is TGTGCCTGGAGTTGGTTGACAGGCTCCTACGAGCAGTACTTC. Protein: CAWSWLTGSYEQYF.

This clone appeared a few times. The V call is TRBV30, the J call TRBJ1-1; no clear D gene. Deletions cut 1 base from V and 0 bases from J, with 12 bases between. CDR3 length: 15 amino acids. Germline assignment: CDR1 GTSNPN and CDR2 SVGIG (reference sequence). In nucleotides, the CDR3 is TGTGCCTGGAGTGAAGGGTCAGGCATGAACACTGAAGCTTTCTTT. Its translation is CAWSEGSGMNTEAFF.

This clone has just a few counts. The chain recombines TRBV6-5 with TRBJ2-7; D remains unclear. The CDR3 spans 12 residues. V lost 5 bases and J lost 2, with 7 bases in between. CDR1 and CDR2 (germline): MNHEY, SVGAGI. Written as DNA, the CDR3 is TGTGCCAGCAGTAGGACGGCCTACGAGCAGTACTTC. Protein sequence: CASSRTAYEQYF.

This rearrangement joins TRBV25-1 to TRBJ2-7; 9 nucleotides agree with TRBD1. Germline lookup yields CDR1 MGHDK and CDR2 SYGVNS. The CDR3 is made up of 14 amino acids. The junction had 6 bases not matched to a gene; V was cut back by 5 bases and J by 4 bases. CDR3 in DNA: TGTGCCAGCAGTCCAGTGACAGGGGGTTACGAGCAGTACTTC. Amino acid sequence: CASSPVTGGYEQYF.

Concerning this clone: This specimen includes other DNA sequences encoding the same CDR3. CDR3 sequence: CASSLVRETQYF. Written as DNA, the CDR3 is TGTGCCAGCAGCTTAGTTCGGGAGACCCAGTACTTC. The V call is TRBV11-2, the J call TRBJ2-5; D ambiguous. V lost 1 base to trimming and J lost 5 bases, with 5 bases between them. Germline V CDR1 and CDR2: SGHAT, FQNNGV. The CDR3 sequence is 12 residues long.

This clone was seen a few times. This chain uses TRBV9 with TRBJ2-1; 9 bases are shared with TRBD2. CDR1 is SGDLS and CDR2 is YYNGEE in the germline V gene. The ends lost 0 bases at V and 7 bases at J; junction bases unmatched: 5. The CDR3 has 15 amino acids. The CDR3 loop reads CASSVGAGGPNEQFF. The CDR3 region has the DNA TGTGCCAGCAGCGTAGGGGCGGGAGGGCCGAATGAGCAGTTCTTC. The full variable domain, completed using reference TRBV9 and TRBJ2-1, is DSGVTQTPKHLITATGQRVTLRCSPRSGDLSVYWYQQSLDQGLQFLIQYYNGEERAKGNILERFSAQQFPDLHSELNLSSLELGDSALYFCASSVGAGGPNEQFFGPGTRLTVL.

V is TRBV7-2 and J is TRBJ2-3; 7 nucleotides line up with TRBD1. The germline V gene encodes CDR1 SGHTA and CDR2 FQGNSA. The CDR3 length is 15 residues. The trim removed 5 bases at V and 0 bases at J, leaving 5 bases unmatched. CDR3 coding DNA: TGTGCCAGCAGCCTACGGGACAGCAGCACAGATACGCAGTATTTT. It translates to CASSLRDSSTDTQYF.

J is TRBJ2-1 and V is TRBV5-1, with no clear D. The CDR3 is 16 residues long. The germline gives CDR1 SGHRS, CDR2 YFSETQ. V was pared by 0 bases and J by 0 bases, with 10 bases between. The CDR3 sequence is CASSLAGYGSYNEQFF. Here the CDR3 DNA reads TGCGCCAGCAGCTTGGCCGGTTACGGCTCCTACAATGAGCAGTTCTTC.

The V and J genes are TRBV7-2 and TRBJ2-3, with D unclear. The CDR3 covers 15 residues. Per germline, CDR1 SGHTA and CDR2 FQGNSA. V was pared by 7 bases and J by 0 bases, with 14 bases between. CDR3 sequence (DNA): TGTGCCAGCATCCTTGGGGTTCCTAGCACAGATACGCAGTATTTT. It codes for CASILGVPSTDTQYF.

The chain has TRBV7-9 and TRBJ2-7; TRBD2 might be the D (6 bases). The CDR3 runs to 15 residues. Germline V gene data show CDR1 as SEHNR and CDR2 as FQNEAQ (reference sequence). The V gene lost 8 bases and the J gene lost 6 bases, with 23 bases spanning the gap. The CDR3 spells CASGAIPGLRSEQYF. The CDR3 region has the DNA TGTGCCAGCGGGGCAATACCGGGACTTCGCAGCGAGCAGTACTTC.

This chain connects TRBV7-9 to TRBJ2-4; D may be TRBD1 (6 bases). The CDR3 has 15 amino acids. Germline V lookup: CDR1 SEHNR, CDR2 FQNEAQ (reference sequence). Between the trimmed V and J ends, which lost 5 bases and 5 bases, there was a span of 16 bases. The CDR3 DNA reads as TGTGCCAGCAGCGTCACAGGGTCCCTCCAAAACATTCAGTACTTC. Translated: CASSVTGSLQNIQYF.

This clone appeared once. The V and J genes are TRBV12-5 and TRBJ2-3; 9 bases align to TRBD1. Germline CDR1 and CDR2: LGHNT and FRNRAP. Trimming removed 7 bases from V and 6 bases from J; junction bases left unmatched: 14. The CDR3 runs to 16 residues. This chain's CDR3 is CASVFGTGSRRDTQYF. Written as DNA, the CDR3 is TGTGCTAGTGTCTTCGGGACAGGGAGTAGAAGGGATACGCAGTATTTT.

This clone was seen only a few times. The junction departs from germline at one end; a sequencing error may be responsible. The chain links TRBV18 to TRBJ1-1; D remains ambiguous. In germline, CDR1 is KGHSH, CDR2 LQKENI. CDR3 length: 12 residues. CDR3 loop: CASSPPTSEAFF. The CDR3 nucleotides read TGTGCCAGCTCACCACCCACCTCTGAGGCTTTCTTT.